This T cell receptor beta chain was sequenced for a study of blood T cell repertoires in COVID-19. V lost 4 bases and J lost 4; bases outside the gene matches: 11. The germline V gene encodes CDR1 MDHEN and CDR2 SYDVKM. CDR3 length equals 17 residues. Methods used by the authors: Reference gene primer amplification gave nucleated cell count estimates. Sequencing was performed with immunoSEQ multiplex PCR; in TCRdb, only in-frame clones are kept and a portion is missing. V, J and clone size reflect that table, while D and trimming were determined from the DNA. The sample has some 460,000 clones, roughly 90% seen once.

The chain uses TRBV28 and TRBJ2-3; 10 nucleotides line up with TRBD2. The sequenced material came from peripheral blood. The receptor comes from a woman in her thirties with acute or convalescent COVID-19. This chain's CDR3 is CASSYPTAGGLSDTQYF. CDR3 bases: TGTGCCAGCAGTTACCCCACAGCGGGGGGGCTATCAGATACGCAGTATTTT.